The 8 T cell receptor beta chains reported below all come from one sample, sequenced in a study of CD8 T cells in ankylosing spondylitis. Their specific antigens are unknown. TCRdb re-called the 5' RACE reads with MiXCR, one entry per CDR3 protein. Seen here are 800,000 to 900,000 distinct CDR3 sequences, 10% to 15% observed once, and the top ten hold 0.51%. Findings of the study overall: It appeared that ankylosing spondylitis blood was characterized by a TCR beta motif of about eight highly homologous variants.

The sample comprised blood, either unsorted or a sorted T cell fraction (not recorded which). These receptors all stem from a male donor with ankylosing spondylitis.

V usage is TRBV12-3 or TRBV12-4 and J usage is TRBJ1-3; 10 bases fit TRBD1. Germline trimming cut 6 bases from V and 4 bases from J; bases unmatched to any gene: 9. The CDR3 is 16 amino acids. In DNA, the CDR3 is TGTGCCAGCAGGGGCGGGACAGGGGAGGTCGGAAACACCATATATTTT. It specifies CASRGGTGEVGNTIYF.

The rearrangement uses TRBV7-2 and TRBJ1-2, with D perhaps matching TRBD1 (6 bases). The CDR3 loop spans 13 amino acids. The germline V gene has CDR1 SGHTA and CDR2 FQGNSA. Trimming cost V 4 bases and J 7 bases, with 13 bases left between them. The CDR3 sequence: CASSSRGRSGYTF. CDR3 DNA sequence: TGTGCCAGCAGCTCCCGGGGGCGAAGTGGCTACACCTTC.

This clonotype was observed a few times. The chain couples TRBV4-3 to TRBJ2-1; perhaps D is TRBD1 or TRBD2 (6 bases each). The CDR3 spans 16 residues. V gave up 1 base and J gave up 2 bases, with 12 bases separating them. Germline V lookup: CDR1 LGHNA, CDR2 YSLEER. The CDR3 here is CASSQGPGGTYNEQFF. DNA for the CDR3: TGCGCCAGCAGCCAAGGGCCCGGGGGCACCTACAATGAGCAGTTCTTC.

This clonotype was seen a few times. The chain combines TRBV20-1 with TRBJ2-3; unclear D gene. Trimming removed 3 bases from V and 2 bases from J, with 6 bases in between. The CDR3 loop spans 12 amino acids. Germline lookup yields CDR1 DFQATT and CDR2 SNEGSKA (reference sequence). In nucleotides, the CDR3 is TGCAGTGCTAGCTTTCTCACAGATACGCAGTATTTT. Translation gives CSASFLTDTQYF.

This clonotype was found a few times. V usage is TRBV5-1 and J usage is TRBJ2-5; 14 positions match TRBD2. The J segment lost 6 bases and the V segment lost 4 bases, leaving 14 bases of the junction unmatched. This CDR3 region has 18 residues. Germline lookup yields CDR1 SGHRS and CDR2 YFSETQ. In nucleotides, the CDR3 is TGCGCCAGCAGCCCGACGACTAGCGGGGGGGGAACTTCACAGACCCAGTACTTC. This translates into CASSPTTSGGGTSQTQYF.

The rearrangement uses TRBV11-2 and TRBJ2-5; no definite D call. The CDR3 sequence is 17 residues long. The germline V gene has CDR1 SGHAT and CDR2 FQNNGV. V gave up 0 bases and J gave up 4 bases, with 18 bases separating them. CDR3 residues: CASSLDLLTYRLETQYF. CDR3 DNA sequence: TGTGCCAGCAGCTTAGATCTTCTGACCTACCGATTAGAGACCCAGTACTTC.

This clonotype has a handful of counts. The chain couples TRBV20-1 to TRBJ2-7, with no clear D. Germline lookup yields CDR1 DFQATT and CDR2 SNEGSKA (reference sequence). Deletions cut 3 bases from V and 4 bases from J, with 13 bases between. This CDR3 has 13 amino acids. The CDR3 reads CSASAEFAYEQYF. DNA for the CDR3: TGCAGTGCTAGCGCTGAGTTTGCGTACGAGCAGTACTTC.

In its sample, this clonotype was seen a few times. The chain couples TRBV20-1 to TRBJ1-2, with no clear D. V lost 1 base, J lost 4 bases, and 13 bases lay in between. The CDR3 sequence is 14 residues long. CDR1 and CDR2 from the germline V gene are DFQATT and SNEGSKA (reference sequence). CDR3 loop: CSARVGVGSYGYTF. In DNA form, the CDR3 reads TGCAGTGCTAGAGTCGGCGTGGGAAGCTATGGCTACACCTTC.